The 20 T cell receptor beta chains in this list originate from one sample, sequenced in a study of cytotoxic CD8 clonotypes in ibrutinib-treated CLL. Profiling relied on immunoSEQ multiplex PCR, and the TCRdb table lists in-frame clones only, not all of them. The table includes about 140,000 clones, 75% to 95% detected once. The starting material was PBMCs, obtained after 12 months of ibrutinib treatment. These receptor sequences come from a human donor with chronic lymphocytic leukemia.

The chain joins TRBV7-9 to TRBJ1-4, with 8 bases aligning to TRBD1. The CDR3 consists of 13 residues. CDR1 SEHNR and CDR2 FQNEAQ come from the germline V gene (reference sequence). Losses at the gene ends were 8 bases for V and 6 bases for J; bases not matched to a gene: 5. The CDR3 protein is CASSLTGDEKLFF. Written as DNA, the CDR3 is TGTGCCAGCTCTCTGACAGGGGATGAAAAACTGTTTTTT. The entire variable domain, with the rest obtained from reference TRBV7-9 and TRBJ1-4, is as follows: DTGVSQNPRHKITKRGQNVTFRCDPISEHNRLYWYRQTLGQGPEFLTYFQNEAQLEKSRLLSDRFSAERPKGSFSTLEIQRTEQGDSAMYLCASSLTGDEKLFFGSGTQLSVL.

V and J are TRBV27 and TRBJ1-5, with no clear D. The CDR3 spans 12 residues. CDR1 and CDR2 (germline): MNHEY, SMNVEV (reference sequence). The V gene lost 6 bases and the J gene lost 0 bases, with 3 bases spanning the gap. The CDR3 DNA follows: TGTGCCAGCAGGTATAGCAATCAGCCCCAGCATTTT. Amino acid sequence: CASRYSNQPQHF.

This chain connects TRBV11-3 to TRBJ2-7; no clear D. The germline gives CDR1 SGHNT, CDR2 YENEEA. The CDR3 sequence is 16 residues long. Trimming took off 0 bases at V and 0 bases at J, with 12 bases between the two ends. CDR3 amino acids: CASSLERFGSSYEQYF. The CDR3 DNA is TGTGCCAGCAGCTTAGAGCGGTTTGGCAGCTCCTACGAGCAGTACTTC. The full variable domain, with the rest looked up from reference TRBV11-3 and TRBJ2-7, is EAGVVQSPRYKIIEKKQPVAFWCNPISGHNTLYWYLQNLGQGPELLIRYENEEAVDDSQLPKDRFSAERLKGVDSTLKIQPAELGDSAVYLCASSLERFGSSYEQYFGPGTRLTVT.

The chain is built from TRBV20-1 and TRBJ2-5; no clear D gene. CDR3 length: 10 amino acids. V gave up 6 bases and J gave up 5 bases, with 7 bases separating them. Per the germline V gene, CDR1 is DFQATT and CDR2 is SNEGSKA (reference sequence). DNA for the CDR3: TGCAGTGCCTCTGGGGAGACCCAGTACTTC. It yields the protein CSASGETQYF.

The rearrangement links TRBV10-3 to TRBJ2-1; D is uncertain. CDR3 size: 14 residues. Deletions cut 3 bases from V and 5 bases from J, with 11 bases between. The germline CDR1 and CDR2 sequences are ENHRY and SYGVKD. The CDR3 reads CAISETQVHNEQFF. CDR3 DNA: TGTGCCATCAGTGAAACCCAGGTGCACAATGAGCAGTTCTTC.

The chain's CDR3 is CSVVGYGSEQPQHF. CDR3 coding DNA: TGCAGCGTTGTAGGGTATGGGTCGGAACAGCCCCAGCATTTT. The V call is TRBV29-1, the J call TRBJ1-5; D is uncertain. Trimming stripped 4 bases from V and 7 bases from J, with 17 bases between. The CDR3 spans 14 residues. Germline V gene lookup returns CDR1 SQVTM and CDR2 ANQGSEA. Drawing the rest from reference TRBV29-1 and TRBJ1-5, the complete variable domain is SAVISQKPSRDICQRGTSLTIQCQVDSQVTMMFWYRQQPGQSLTLIATANQGSEATYESGFVIDKFPISRPNLTFSTLTVSNMSPEDSSIYLCSVVGYGSEQPQHFGDGTRLSIL.

The V gene is TRBV5-1, the J gene TRBJ2-1; 10 nucleotides agree with TRBD2. Per the germline V gene, CDR1 is SGHRS and CDR2 is YFSETQ. After removal of 0 bases from V and 8 bases from J, the junction contained 8 bases not matched to a gene. CDR3 size: 16 residues. CDR3 coding DNA: TGCGCCAGCAGCTTGGTGGTTAGCGGGAGGTTCGATGAGCAGTTCTTC. Translation: CASSLVVSGRFDEQFF.

This sequence joins TRBV5-1 and TRBJ1-1; D remains unclear. The CDR3 runs 13 residues. Trimming removed 0 bases at V and 3 bases at J, with 6 bases between. Germline values: CDR1 SGHRS, CDR2 YFSETQ. The CDR3 sequence is CASSLEEYTEAFF. The DNA for the CDR3 is TGCGCCAGCAGCTTGGAAGAGTACACTGAAGCTTTCTTT.

The chain has TRBV11-2 and TRBJ2-3; D gene ambiguous. The germline gives CDR1 SGHAT, CDR2 FQNNGV. V lost 3 bases and J 2 bases, leaving 12 bases between the germline ends. This CDR3 contains 15 residues. CDR3 residues: CASSLQVYNTDTQYF. CDR3 sequence (DNA): TGTGCCAGCAGCTTGCAGGTATACAACACAGATACGCAGTATTTT.

In its sample, this clone was seen a few times. This sequence joins TRBV5-6 and TRBJ2-3; 10 bases fit TRBD2. V was pared by 5 bases and J by 1 base, with 10 bases of the junction left unmatched. This CDR3 region has 17 residues. Germline CDR1 SGHDT, CDR2 YYEEEE. This CDR3 is CASRSSGRAYGTDTQYF. For the CDR3, the DNA is TGTGCCAGCAGGTCCAGCGGGAGGGCCTATGGCACAGATACGCAGTATTTT.

The chain links TRBV30 to TRBJ2-4; no definite D call. There are 11 residues in the CDR3. Trimming took off 0 bases at V and 8 bases at J, with 5 bases between the two ends. Germline V gives CDR1 GTSNPN, CDR2 SVGIG (reference sequence). The CDR3 DNA sequence: TGTGCCTGGAGTGTGGAAGACATTCAGTACTTC. Translating it yields CAWSVEDIQYF.

V and J are TRBV9 and TRBJ2-7; possibly TRBD1 for D (6 bases). Trimming took 0 bases from V and 2 from J, leaving 12 bases between them. Per germline, CDR1 SGDLS and CDR2 YYNGEE. The CDR3 has 15 residues. The CDR3: CASSVGGQATYEQYF. The CDR3 DNA follows: TGTGCCAGCAGCGTAGGGGGACAAGCGACCTACGAGCAGTACTTC. The variable domain in full, with the rest retrieved from reference TRBV9 and TRBJ2-7, is DSGVTQTPKHLITATGQRVTLRCSPRSGDLSVYWYQQSLDQGLQFLIQYYNGEERAKGNILERFSAQQFPDLHSELNLSSLELGDSALYFCASSVGGQATYEQYFGPGTRLTVT.

The CDR3 sequence is CASSMGTGYEQYF. For the CDR3, the DNA is TGTGCCAGTAGTATGGGGACAGGATACGAGCAGTACTTC. The rearrangement uses TRBV19 and TRBJ2-7; TRBD1 matches 8 bases. This CDR3 is 13 amino acids long. Looked up from germline, CDR1 is LNHDA and CDR2 is SQIVND (reference sequence). V shed 3 bases and J 4 bases; nucleotides not matched to a gene: 2.

V and J are TRBV29-1 and TRBJ1-1, with TRBD1 matching over 12 bases. CDR3 length: 12 amino acids. V shed 7 bases, J shed 8 bases, and the junction held 5 bases outside the gene matches. CDR1 is SQVTM, CDR2 ANQGSEA, per germline. Here the CDR3 reads CSARDRGREAFF. The CDR3 DNA follows: TGCAGCGCAAGGGACAGGGGGCGAGAAGCTTTCTTT.

CDR3 amino acids: CASSLGGGWDIQYF. DNA for the CDR3: TGTGCCAGCAGTTTAGGCGGGGGTTGGGACATTCAGTACTTC. This chain joins TRBV27 and TRBJ2-4; 7 positions agree with TRBD2. This CDR3 has 14 residues. The germline CDR1 and CDR2 sequences are MNHEY and SMNVEV (reference sequence). V was clipped by 2 bases and J by 8 bases; unmatched bases: 6.

The gene calls are TRBV7-8 and TRBJ2-2; TRBD1 or TRBD2 may be the D gene (6 bases each). Germline V gives CDR1 SGHVS, CDR2 FQNEAQ. CDR3 size: 19 residues. The V end was cut by 5 bases, the J end by 1 base, with 23 bases between. The CDR3 DNA reads TGTGCCAGCAGCCGAGCCCTAGCGAAGGGGGGCCAGAACACCGGGGAGCTGTTTTTT. It yields the protein CASSRALAKGGQNTGELFF.

The CDR3 loop reads CASGTRGRDSLDEQFF. In DNA, the CDR3 is TGTGCCAGCGGAACCCGGGGGAGAGACTCGCTGGATGAGCAGTTCTTC. The chain couples TRBV7-9 to TRBJ2-1; possible D gene TRBD2, 6 bases. V lost 8 bases and J lost 8, with 25 bases in between. The CDR3 covers 16 residues. From germline, CDR1 is SEHNR and CDR2 FQNEAQ (reference sequence).

The CDR3: CASSQGGPEQYF. DNA of the CDR3: TGCGCCAGCAGCCAAGGAGGGCCCGAGCAGTACTTC. This chain joins TRBV4-1 and TRBJ2-7; D perhaps matches TRBD2 (5 bases). Between the trimmed V and J ends, which lost 1 base and 6 bases, there was a span of 7 bases. The CDR3 runs to 12 residues. The germline V gene has CDR1 MGHRA and CDR2 YSYEKL.

This rearrangement joins TRBV25-1 to TRBJ2-7, with TRBD1 identical over 7 bases. CDR1 MGHDK and CDR2 SYGVNS come from the germline V gene. The CDR3 length is 16 residues. The trim removed 3 bases at V and 3 bases at J, leaving 11 bases unmatched. DNA of the CDR3: TGTGCCAGCAGTGATTTAACCGGGACAGCTTTCTACGAGCAGTACTTC. The encoded protein is CASSDLTGTAFYEQYF.

This chain joins TRBV18 and TRBJ1-1, with D unresolved. V was cut by 2 bases and J by 2 bases, with 9 bases left in between. Germline CDR1 is KGHSH and CDR2 is LQKENI. This CDR3 spans 14 amino acids. The CDR3 here is CASSPGIGNTEAFF. Written as DNA, the CDR3 is TGTGCCAGCTCACCAGGGATAGGAAACACTGAAGCTTTCTTT.